Below, 24 T cell receptor beta chains from the same sample are listed, as sequenced in a study of T cell repertoires in ileal Crohn's disease (dated by TCRdb to the late 2010s). The method behind the library was the immunoSEQ multiplex PCR assay. TCRdb mirrors the immuneACCESS table, restricted to in-frame sequences. Some clones are absent from its copies; in checked studies, under half trace to an unresolved V gene, and the reason for the others is unknown. The table for this sample lists 3,500 to 5,000 clones; around 80% of them were counted only once. The biggest ten clones account for around 12% of the sample. The time point label corresponds to: neoterminal ileum biopsy at postoperative endoscopy, about 6 months after surgery. The sample taken for sequencing was ileal tissue. These TCRs come from an adult with Crohn's disease.

The CDR3 loop reads CASSPSSSSYNEQFF. The CDR3 coding sequence is TGTGCCAGCAGCCCTAGCAGTAGCTCCTACAATGAGCAGTTCTTC. The rearrangement uses TRBV9 and TRBJ2-1, with D maybe TRBD2 (5 bases). The germline V and J ends were trimmed by 4 bases and 0 bases, with 11 bases remaining between them. The CDR3 sequence is 15 residues long. CDR1 and CDR2 (germline): SGDLS, YYNGEE.

The J gene is TRBJ2-5, the V gene TRBV30; TRBD2 agrees at 10 bases. The CDR3 has 12 residues. The V gene end was trimmed by 3 bases and the J gene end by 7 bases; junction bases not matched to a gene: 2. Germline-derived CDR1 and CDR2 are GTSNPN and SVGIG (reference sequence). The CDR3 DNA reads TGTGCCTGGAGGGCTAGCGGGGGGACCCAGTACTTC. This sequence encodes CAWRASGGTQYF.

This chain connects TRBV12-2 to TRBJ2-1; the table's D call TRBD2 went unverified against the DNA. TRBV12-2 is a pseudogene locus. The CDR3 is 16 residues long. For the CDR3, the DNA is TGTGCAAGTCGCTTAGCTCAGGGACTAGCTCACGATGAGCAGTTCTTC. Encoded protein: CASRLAQGLAHDEQFF.

This chain uses TRBV30 with TRBJ2-2, with a tentative D call TRBD1 (5 bases). The CDR3 loop spans 12 amino acids. The V end was cut by 8 bases, the J end by 4 bases, with 11 bases between. CDR1 and CDR2 (germline): GTSNPN, SVGIG (reference sequence). The CDR3 reads CAKGDSTGELFF. DNA of the CDR3: TGTGCCAAAGGGGATAGCACCGGGGAGCTGTTTTTT.

The gene calls are TRBV15 and TRBJ2-5; 10 positions agree with TRBD1. The V and J ends lost 2 bases and 2 bases, in that order; junction bases with no gene match: 8. The germline V gene encodes CDR1 LNHNV and CDR2 YYDKDF (reference sequence). This CDR3 spans 17 amino acids. CDR3 DNA: TGTGCCACCAGCAGACGAAGGGACAGGGGTATGCAAGAGACCCAGTACTTC. It encodes CATSRRRDRGMQETQYF.

This chain joins TRBV25-1 and TRBJ2-3, with D possibly being TRBD1 (5 bases). V was clipped by 8 bases and J by 2 bases, with 14 bases between them. This CDR3 has 14 amino acids. CDR1 is MGHDK, CDR2 SYGVNS, per germline. In nucleotides, the CDR3 is TGTGCCAGCGGCGCCGGCAGGGTCACAGATACGCAGTATTTT. Protein product: CASGAGRVTDTQYF.

This clone was counted a few times. This chain joins TRBV11-2 and TRBJ1-6; D not resolved. Germline V CDR1 and CDR2: SGHAT, FQNNGV. The CDR3 is 15 residues long. V was pared by 3 bases and J by 7 bases, with 13 bases between. The CDR3 loop is CASSLGQTLNSPLHF. CDR3 nucleotide sequence: TGTGCCAGCAGCTTGGGTCAGACTTTGAATTCACCCCTCCACTTT. Using reference TRBV11-2 and TRBJ1-6 for the parts outside the CDR3, the full variable domain is EAGVAQSPRYKIIEKRQSVAFWCNPISGHATLYWYQQILGQGPKLLIQFQNNGVVDDSQLPKDRFSAERLKGVDSTLKIQPAKLEDSAVYLCASSLGQTLNSPLHFGNGTRLTVT.

The rearrangement links TRBV18 to TRBJ1-2, with 7 bases identical to TRBD1. Per the germline V gene, CDR1 is KGHSH and CDR2 is LQKENI. V shed 5 bases and J 5 bases; nucleotides not matched to a gene: 11. This CDR3 has 15 amino acids. The CDR3: CASSERQGDIYGYTF. CDR3 coding DNA: TGTGCCAGCTCAGAACGACAGGGAGACATTTATGGCTACACCTTC.

The genes are TRBV4-1 and TRBJ1-2; maybe TRBD1 (6 bases). V was pared by 4 bases and J by 2 bases, with 20 bases between. The CDR3 spans 17 residues. The germline gives CDR1 MGHRA, CDR2 YSYEKL. This CDR3 reads CASSRRQDEKENYGYTF. CDR3 bases: TGCGCCAGCAGCCGACGACAGGATGAGAAGGAAAACTATGGCTACACCTTC.

The V call is TRBV7-8, the J call TRBJ1-2, with 9 nucleotides matching TRBD1. J gave up 4 bases and V 5 bases, and 2 bases lay outside the gene matches. Germline CDR1 SGHVS, CDR2 FQNEAQ. The CDR3 runs to 13 residues. CDR3 coding DNA: TGTGCCAGCAGCCCGGGACAGGGCTATGGCTACACCTTC. This sequence encodes CASSPGQGYGYTF.

V is TRBV7-3 and J is TRBJ2-1; TRBD2 matches 8 bases. Trimming cost V 2 bases and J 5 bases; bases outside gene matches: 5. Germline V gives CDR1 SGHTA, CDR2 FQGTGA. The CDR3 totals 15 residues. The chain's CDR3 is CASSLVGGGNNEQFF. CDR3 nucleotides: TGTGCCAGCAGCTTAGTCGGGGGGGGTAACAATGAGCAGTTCTTC.

V gene TRBV19 combines with J gene TRBJ1-5; D might be TRBD1 (6 bases). Germline V gene data show CDR1 as LNHDA and CDR2 as SQIVND (reference sequence). CDR3 length: 13 residues. Between the trimmed V and J ends, which lost 1 base and 6 bases, there was a span of 7 bases. The CDR3 here is CASSIVGGQPQHF. In nucleotides, the CDR3 is TGTGCCAGTAGTATAGTAGGGGGTCAGCCCCAGCATTTT. The entire variable domain, with the rest obtained from reference TRBV19 and TRBJ1-5, is as follows: DGGITQSPKYLFRKEGQNVTLSCEQNLNHDAMYWYRQDPGQGLRLIYYSQIVNDFQKGDIAEGYSVSREKKESFPLTVTSAQKNPTAFYLCASSIVGGQPQHFGDGTRLSIL.

This clone appeared once. This rearrangement joins TRBV5-4 to TRBJ1-2; TRBD1 agrees at 10 bases. The CDR3 has 14 residues. From germline, CDR1 is SGHNT and CDR2 YYREEE (reference sequence). The junction had 6 bases not matched to a gene; V was cut back by 4 bases and J by 6 bases. CDR3: CASSRDRGLHGYTF. In nucleotides, the CDR3 is TGTGCCAGCAGCAGAGACAGGGGGCTCCATGGCTACACCTTC.

The chain couples TRBV7-9 to TRBJ2-7, with D possibly being TRBD1 (6 bases). CDR1 and CDR2 from the germline V gene are SEHNR and FQNEAQ (reference sequence). With 3 bases removed from V and 6 bases from J, the gap between germline ends came to 12 bases. The CDR3 totals 13 residues. The CDR3: CASSFTGNGEQYF. CDR3 bases: TGTGCCAGCAGCTTCACAGGGAATGGCGAGCAGTACTTC.

This clone has only one observation. The chain is built from TRBV7-3 and TRBJ2-3, with D possibly TRBD1 on 6 matching bases. Per germline, CDR1 SGHTA and CDR2 FQGTGA. This CDR3 is built from 14 residues. Trimming shortened V by 4 bases and J by 2 bases, and 10 bases separated the two germline ends. The CDR3: CASSSDRLTDTQYF. The CDR3 nucleotides read TGTGCCAGCAGCTCGGACAGACTCACAGATACGCAGTATTTT.

The chain employs TRBV5-6 and TRBJ2-7, with D perhaps TRBD1 (5 bases). The ends were cut back, 4 bases at V and 3 bases at J, with 17 bases in the middle. CDR3 length: 15 amino acids. Germline assignment: CDR1 SGHDT and CDR2 YYEEEE. CDR3 in DNA: TGTGCCAGCAGCCCCGTTCCCGGCCAGGGCTACGAGCAGTACTTC. This gives the protein CASSPVPGQGYEQYF.

V usage is TRBV5-4 and J usage is TRBJ2-1; 9 bases line up with TRBD2. Germline values: CDR1 SGHNT, CDR2 YYREEE (reference sequence). V lost 0 bases to trimming and J lost 7 bases; unmatched junction nucleotides: 5. The CDR3 runs to 15 residues. CDR3 coding DNA: TGTGCCAGCAGCTTGGATAGCGGGGGCTTTAATGAGCAGTTCTTC. This sequence encodes CASSLDSGGFNEQFF. Based on the CDR3 plus reference TRBV5-4 and TRBJ2-1, the full variable domain is ETGVTQSPTHLIKTRGQQVTLRCSSQSGHNTVSWYQQALGQGPQFIFQYYREEENGRGNFPPRFSGLQFPNYSSELNVNALELDDSALYLCASSLDSGGFNEQFFGPGTRLTVL.

CDR3 region: CASRTLGTGVTEAFF. DNA for the CDR3: TGCGCCAGCAGAACCCTCGGGACAGGGGTGACTGAAGCTTTCTTT. The chain is built from TRBV4-1 and TRBJ1-1, with 10 bases matching TRBD1. CDR1 and CDR2 (germline): MGHRA, YSYEKL. This CDR3 region has 15 residues. The V and J ends lost 6 bases and 5 bases, in that order; junction bases with no gene match: 9.

This clone occurred once. This same CDR3 is encoded by further DNA sequences in the sample. The chain uses TRBV30 and TRBJ2-1, with 9 bases aligning to TRBD2. V dropped 0 bases and J dropped 7; count of bases not matched to a gene: 7. CDR3 size: 15 residues. CDR1 is GTSNPN and CDR2 is SVGIG in the germline V gene (reference sequence). This CDR3 reads CAWSVLAGGQNEQFF. The CDR3 coding sequence is TGTGCCTGGAGTGTACTGGCGGGGGGGCAAAATGAGCAGTTCTTC.

The CDR3 protein is CASMRVSAANNEQFF. CDR3 sequence (DNA): TGTGCCAGCATGAGGGTCTCGGCGGCAAACAATGAGCAGTTCTTC. The V call is TRBV27, the J call TRBJ2-1; D perhaps matches TRBD2 (5 bases). From germline, CDR1 is MNHEY and CDR2 SMNVEV (reference sequence). V lost 7 bases and J lost 5, with 18 bases in between. This CDR3 region has 15 residues.

The chain has TRBV7-3 and TRBJ1-1, with 11 bases that match TRBD1. V shed 2 bases, J shed 7 bases, and the junction held 3 bases outside the gene matches. The CDR3 is 14 residues long. Germline loops: CDR1 SGHTA, CDR2 FQGTGA. The CDR3 nucleotides read TGTGCCAGCAGCTTAGGACAGGGGGCTGGTGAAGCTTTCTTT. It encodes CASSLGQGAGEAFF. The full variable domain, rest sourced from reference TRBV7-3 and TRBJ1-1, is GAGVSQTPSNKVTEKGKYVELRCDPISGHTALYWYRQSLGQGPEFLIYFQGTGAADDSGLPNDRFFAVRPEGSVSTLKIQRTERGDSAVYLCASSLGQGAGEAFFGQGTRLTVV.

The rearrangement uses TRBV15 and TRBJ1-1; 9 bases are a match to TRBD1. V shed 2 bases, J shed 6 bases, and the junction held 1 base outside the gene matches. The CDR3 consists of 13 residues. Germline lookup yields CDR1 LNHNV and CDR2 YYDKDF (reference sequence). The DNA for the CDR3 is TGTGCCACCAGCAGAAGGACAGGGGCTGAAGCTTTCTTT. Amino acids: CATSRRTGAEAFF.

The rearrangement joins TRBV9 to TRBJ2-3, with D maybe TRBD2 (5 bases). V lost 5 bases and J lost 3, with 10 bases in between. Germline V gene data show CDR1 as SGDLS and CDR2 as YYNGEE. The CDR3 runs 13 residues. The CDR3 sequence: CASSPSPTDTQYF. CDR3 coding DNA: TGTGCCAGCAGTCCTAGCCCAACAGATACGCAGTATTTT.

This rearrangement joins TRBV5-1 to TRBJ2-1; 10 positions match TRBD2. The germline CDR1 and CDR2 sequences are SGHRS and YFSETQ. The V and J ends lost 4 bases and 6 bases, in that order; junction bases with no gene match: 16. This CDR3 comprises 18 residues. The CDR3 DNA is TGCGCCAGCAGCCCCCTCCTCGGCGACCAGCGGGGGGGCAATGAGCAGTTCTTC. Translated: CASSPLLGDQRGGNEQFF. The full variable domain, completed using reference TRBV5-1 and TRBJ2-1, is KAGVTQTPRYLIKTRGQQVTLSCSPISGHRSVSWYQQTPGQGLQFLFEYFSETQRNKGNFPGRFSGRQFSNSRSEMNVSTLELGDSALYLCASSPLLGDQRGGNEQFFGPGTRLTVL.